These 29 T cell receptor beta chains came from one sample sequenced in a study of shared clonotypes between healthy human individuals. The table came from immunoSEQ multiplex PCR; TCRdb's copy has only in-frame clones and leaves some out. This table has a few hundred thousand clones, around 74% appearing once. Sequenced sample: memory CD4+ T cells sorted from blood. Described subset: CD45RA-negative fraction. The receptors stem from a man aged 25-40 years in good health.

The chain couples TRBV29-1 to TRBJ2-3, with 7 bases that match TRBD2. V shed 5 bases, J shed 7 bases, and the junction held 6 bases outside the gene matches. The CDR3 sequence is 12 residues long. The V gene's germline CDR1 is SQVTM and CDR2 ANQGSEA. The CDR3 nucleotides read TGCAGCGTTCGCGGGAGCTTTAATACGCAGTATTTT. It is translated as CSVRGSFNTQYF.

The chain links TRBV11-3 to TRBJ2-3; 8 nucleotides line up with TRBD2. In germline, CDR1 is SGHNT, CDR2 YENEEA. This CDR3 has 16 residues. The J segment lost 2 bases and the V segment lost 5 bases, leaving 9 bases of the junction unmatched. This chain's CDR3 is CASSLGTSGATDTQYF. The CDR3 DNA is TGTGCCAGCAGCCTTGGGACTAGTGGAGCCACAGATACGCAGTATTTT.

The gene calls are TRBV2 and TRBJ2-7; 11 nucleotides align to TRBD2. This CDR3 spans 14 amino acids. V lost 4 bases, J lost 4 bases, and 3 bases stayed unmatched. Germline values: CDR1 SNHLY, CDR2 FYNNEI. The CDR3 DNA is TGTGCCAGCAGTGTCACTAGCGGGGGTTACGAGCAGTACTTC. It is translated as CASSVTSGGYEQYF.

Written as DNA, the CDR3 is TGTGCCAGCAGAGACACAGATACGCAGTATTTT. Amino acids: CASRDTDTQYF. This chain uses TRBV7-9 with TRBJ2-3; no firm D call. The CDR3 contains 11 residues. Trimming took off 6 bases at V and 2 bases at J, with 3 bases between the two ends. Per germline, CDR1 SEHNR and CDR2 FQNEAQ (reference sequence).

V is TRBV19 and J is TRBJ1-5; perhaps TRBD1 as D (6 bases). The CDR3 runs to 15 residues. Germline CDR1 is LNHDA and CDR2 is SQIVND (reference sequence). V lost 6 bases and J lost 0, with 12 bases in between. As DNA, the CDR3 is TGTGCCAGTAGCAGGGACAACTATAGCAATCAGCCCCAGCATTTT. This gives the protein CASSRDNYSNQPQHF.

This sequence joins TRBV6-6 and TRBJ2-3, with 7 nucleotides matching TRBD1. The CDR3 spans 13 residues. Trimming took 4 bases from V and 6 from J; bases not matched to a gene: 4. CDR1 MNHNY and CDR2 SVGAGI come from the germline V gene (reference sequence). CDR3 nucleotide sequence: TGTGCCAGCAGTTTAACAGGGGAGGATACGCAGTATTTT. Protein: CASSLTGEDTQYF.

The V call is TRBV10-3, the J call TRBJ2-7, with TRBD2 matching over 7 bases. Losses at the gene ends were 4 bases for V and 3 bases for J; bases not matched to a gene: 6. The CDR3 is 14 amino acids. The germline V gene encodes CDR1 ENHRY and CDR2 SYGVKD. The CDR3 region has the DNA TGTGCCATCAGTGCGGTTGGCGGGGGCTACGAGCAGTACTTC. It yields the protein CAISAVGGGYEQYF.

The table lists this clone with a few counts. V is TRBV4-1 and J is TRBJ2-2; 9 nucleotides agree with TRBD2. The CDR3 spans 20 residues. J gave up 5 bases and V 4 bases, and 20 bases lay outside the gene matches. Germline V gene sequence: CDR1 MGHRA, CDR2 YSYEKL. The CDR3 sequence: CASSLLAALGLSGSTGELFF. CDR3 in DNA: TGCGCCAGCAGCCTACTTGCGGCCCTTGGTCTTAGCGGGAGTACCGGGGAGCTGTTTTTT.

This clone came up once. The chain joins TRBV2 to TRBJ2-3; 10 bases line up with TRBD2. Trimming at V came to 6 bases and at J to 3 bases, leaving 3 bases not matched to a gene. Per the germline V gene, CDR1 is SNHLY and CDR2 is FYNNEI. CDR3 length: 14 residues. The CDR3, as DNA: TGTGCCAGCAGGGGACTAGCGTCTACAGATACGCAGTATTTT. Translating gives CASRGLASTDTQYF.

A word on this clone: The junction shows a germline mismatch at one end, possibly a read error. V and J are TRBV29-1 and TRBJ2-1; weak D call: TRBD2 (6 bases). This CDR3 contains 13 residues. Germline loops: CDR1 SQVTM, CDR2 ANQGSEA. This chain's CDR3 is CSVEGDSYNEQFF. The CDR3 nucleotides read TGCAGCGTTGAAGGGGACTCCTATAATGAGCAGTTCTTC.

Concerning this clone itself: The sample has other DNA sequences that encode this CDR3 too. The chain employs TRBV2 and TRBJ2-5, with D perhaps matching TRBD2 (5 bases). Trimming cost V 1 base and J 5 bases, with 5 bases left between them. The CDR3 covers 12 residues. Germline V CDR1 and CDR2: SNHLY, FYNNEI. The CDR3 coding sequence is TGTGCCAGCAGTGAAGGGAGGGAGACCCAGTACTTC. As protein: CASSEGRETQYF.

This clone appeared a few times. The J gene is TRBJ2-7, the V gene TRBV19, with 7 positions matching TRBD2. Germline lookup yields CDR1 LNHDA and CDR2 SQIVND (reference sequence). Losses at the gene ends were 3 bases for V and 0 bases for J; bases not matched to a gene: 5. The CDR3 extends over 15 amino acids. This CDR3 reads CASSMGGANSYEQYF. The CDR3 region has the DNA TGTGCCAGTAGTATGGGAGGGGCTAACTCCTACGAGCAGTACTTC. Full variable domain (outside the CDR3, taken from reference TRBV19 and TRBJ2-7): DGGITQSPKYLFRKEGQNVTLSCEQNLNHDAMYWYRQDPGQGLRLIYYSQIVNDFQKGDIAEGYSVSREKKESFPLTVTSAQKNPTAFYLCASSMGGANSYEQYFGPGTRLTVT.

As concerns this clone: The sample has other DNA sequences that encode this CDR3 too. The rearrangement uses TRBV7-9 and TRBJ1-4, with D perhaps TRBD1 (5 bases). The CDR3 covers 13 residues. V lost 5 bases, J lost 7 bases, and 11 bases lay in between. Germline V gives CDR1 SEHNR, CDR2 FQNEAQ (reference sequence). The CDR3 loop is CASSPQGGEKLFF. Here the CDR3 DNA reads TGTGCCAGCAGCCCCCAGGGTGGTGAAAAACTGTTTTTT.

This clone appeared a single time. V is TRBV19 and J is TRBJ1-5; D gene unclear. The CDR3 covers 13 residues. The germline gives CDR1 LNHDA, CDR2 SQIVND (reference sequence). The ends were cut back, 8 bases at V and 5 bases at J, with 13 bases in the middle. Here the CDR3 reads CASAPSRDQPQHF. DNA of the CDR3: TGTGCCAGTGCCCCCTCCCGGGATCAGCCCCAGCATTTT.

The chain is built from TRBV2 and TRBJ1-1; tentatively, D is TRBD1 (5 bases). Trimming shortened V by 6 bases and J by 1 base, and 12 bases separated the two germline ends. This CDR3 region has 14 residues. The V gene's germline CDR1 is SNHLY and CDR2 FYNNEI. Written as DNA, the CDR3 is TGTGCCAGCAGGAAGGGACTCCAGAACACTGAAGCTTTCTTT. Translated, it gives CASRKGLQNTEAFF.

This clone was seen a few times. The CDR3 protein is CASSLWISGGTDTQYF. The CDR3 region has the DNA TGTGCCAGCAGCTTATGGATTAGCGGGGGCACAGATACGCAGTATTTT. This chain links TRBV7-9 with TRBJ2-3; TRBD2 matches at 8 bases. The CDR3 contains 16 residues. The germline CDR1 and CDR2 sequences are SEHNR and FQNEAQ (reference sequence). Unmatched junction bases numbered 5, after V lost 2 bases and J lost 1 base.

The V gene is TRBV5-1, the J gene TRBJ2-3; no reliable D call. CDR1 and CDR2 (germline): SGHRS, YFSETQ. V was clipped by 0 bases and J by 3 bases, with 11 bases between them. The CDR3 loop spans 15 amino acids. The CDR3 reads CASSLEGFPTDTQYF. The CDR3 DNA follows: TGCGCCAGCAGCTTGGAGGGTTTCCCAACAGATACGCAGTATTTT.

This clone has just a few counts. The chain joins TRBV18 to TRBJ2-7; D possibly corresponds to TRBD1 (6 bases). CDR3 length: 14 amino acids. Per the germline V gene, CDR1 is KGHSH and CDR2 is LQKENI. Trimming took 4 bases from V and 3 from J, leaving 13 bases between them. CDR3 sequence reads: CASSQDSINYEQYF. The CDR3 coding sequence is TGTGCCAGCTCACAGGACAGCATTAACTACGAGCAGTACTTC. The full variable domain, rest sourced from reference TRBV18 and TRBJ2-7, is NAGVMQNPRHLVRRRGQEARLRCSPMKGHSHVYWYRQLPEEGLKFMVYLQKENIIDESGMPKERFSAEFPKEGPSILRIQQVVRGDSAAYFCASSQDSINYEQYFGPGTRLTVT.

The chain is built from TRBV7-2 and TRBJ2-7; D unresolved. V shed 3 bases and J shed 0 bases, with 6 bases lying between them. The length of the CDR3 is 13 residues. Germline V lookup: CDR1 SGHTA, CDR2 FQGNSA. The CDR3 region has the DNA TGTGCCAGCAGCTTCCTGAGCTCCTACGAGCAGTACTTC. This translates into CASSFLSSYEQYF.

This chain links TRBV2 with TRBJ1-5, with D possibly TRBD1 on 5 matching bases. Per the germline V gene, CDR1 is SNHLY and CDR2 is FYNNEI. The CDR3 is 16 amino acids. Trimming removed 6 bases from V and 1 base from J, with 16 bases in between. As DNA, the CDR3 is TGTGCCAGCAGCAATGGGCGGGGCCCCAGCAATCAGCCCCAGCATTTT. Translation gives CASSNGRGPSNQPQHF.

Note on this clone: The junction and the germline gene differ at one end; a read error may be behind it. The V call is TRBV7-2, the J call TRBJ2-7, with D possibly TRBD1 on 10 matching bases. Germline assignment: CDR1 SGHTA and CDR2 FQGNSA. CDR3 length equals 16 residues. The CDR3: CASSLGPGQGRVAGVF. The DNA for the CDR3 is TGTGCCAGCAGCTTAGGCCCGGGACAGGGGAGGGTAGCGGGAGTCTTC.

This chain connects TRBV5-5 to TRBJ2-2; D gene uncertain. This CDR3 spans 15 amino acids. Trimming shortened V by 5 bases and J by 0 bases, and 11 bases separated the two germline ends. The germline V gene has CDR1 SGHKS and CDR2 YYEKEE (reference sequence). CDR3 residues: CASRLDRTNTGELFF. DNA for the CDR3: TGTGCCAGCAGATTAGACCGAACGAACACCGGGGAGCTGTTTTTT.

V is TRBV2 and J is TRBJ1-2; the D gene is possibly TRBD1 (6 bases). The CDR3 runs 13 residues. Germline lookup yields CDR1 SNHLY and CDR2 FYNNEI. Between the trimmed V and J ends, which lost 6 bases and 3 bases, there was a span of 11 bases. The CDR3 loop is CASSPDRDYGYTF. CDR3 DNA: TGTGCCAGCAGCCCGGACAGAGACTATGGCTACACCTTC.

The chain couples TRBV4-3 to TRBJ1-2; a weak D match, TRBD1 (5 bases). Germline V gives CDR1 LGHNA, CDR2 YSLEER. Between the trimmed V and J ends, which lost 6 bases and 4 bases, there was a span of 15 bases. CDR3 length: 14 residues. The CDR3 spells CASSPKRGTYGYTF. The CDR3 DNA reads TGCGCCAGCAGTCCTAAGAGAGGGACCTATGGCTACACCTTC.

The chain carries TRBV7-2 and TRBJ2-7, with TRBD1 matching 9 bases. V was pared by 2 bases and J by 4 bases, with 6 bases of the junction left unmatched. Germline V gene lookup returns CDR1 SGHTA and CDR2 FQGNSA. This CDR3 comprises 15 residues. In DNA, the CDR3 is TGTGCCAGCAGCTTAATTACAGGGGGCACGTACGAGCAGTACTTC. Encoded protein: CASSLITGGTYEQYF.

This chain connects TRBV7-9 to TRBJ2-7; D call uncertain. The CDR3 spans 13 residues. Trimming took off 5 bases at V and 2 bases at J, with 10 bases between the two ends. CDR1 SEHNR and CDR2 FQNEAQ come from the germline V gene (reference sequence). The CDR3 protein is CASSRVGAYEQYF. CDR3 in DNA: TGTGCCAGCAGCAGGGTTGGGGCCTACGAGCAGTACTTC. Complete variable domain (other parts from reference TRBV7-9 and TRBJ2-7): DTGVSQNPRHKITKRGQNVTFRCDPISEHNRLYWYRQTLGQGPEFLTYFQNEAQLEKSRLLSDRFSAERPKGSFSTLEIQRTEQGDSAMYLCASSRVGAYEQYFGPGTRLTVT.

This chain connects TRBV7-2 to TRBJ1-1; D not resolved. V gave up 1 base and J gave up 4 bases, with 7 bases separating them. The CDR3 spans 13 residues. CDR1 and CDR2 (germline): SGHTA, FQGNSA. The chain's CDR3 is CASSLVPFTEAFF. The CDR3 bases are TGTGCCAGCAGCTTAGTTCCATTCACTGAAGCTTTCTTT. The entire variable domain, with the rest obtained from reference TRBV7-2 and TRBJ1-1, is as follows: GAGVSQSPSNKVTEKGKDVELRCDPISGHTALYWYRQSLGQGLEFLIYFQGNSAPDKSGLPSDRFSAERTGGSVSTLTIQRTQQEDSAVYLCASSLVPFTEAFFGQGTRLTVV.

The chain couples TRBV14 to TRBJ2-3; D is possibly TRBD1 or TRBD2 (5 bases each). Germline CDR1 SGHDN, CDR2 FVKESK. The CDR3 has 14 amino acids. V lost 3 bases and J lost 7, with 14 bases in between. This CDR3 reads CASSQGPGGNTQYF. Written as DNA, the CDR3 is TGTGCCAGCAGCCAGGGACCCGGAGGAAATACGCAGTATTTT. The full variable domain, in which reference TRBV14 and TRBJ2-3 provide the parts outside the CDR3, is EAGVTQFPSHSVIEKGQTVTLRCDPISGHDNLYWYRRVMGKEIKFLLHFVKESKQDESGMPNNRFLAERTGGTYSTLKVQPAELEDSGVYFCASSQGPGGNTQYFGPGTRLTVL.

The chain carries TRBV28 and TRBJ2-2, with a weak D call TRBD2 (5 bases). V shed 3 bases and J shed 4 bases, with 12 bases lying between them. Per germline, CDR1 MDHEN and CDR2 SYDVKM. CDR3 length: 15 amino acids. CDR3 residues: CASSFPGVSTGELFF. CDR3 in DNA: TGTGCCAGCAGTTTTCCCGGGGTTAGCACCGGGGAGCTGTTTTTT.